This TCR beta chain was captured in a study of blood T cell repertoires in COVID-19. Study summary: The cDNA or gDNA used as material had been derived from T cells, B-cell-depleted T cells, or PBMCs.

From germline, CDR1 is SGHAT and CDR2 FQNNGV. V lost 5 bases and J 3 bases, leaving 16 bases between the germline ends. This CDR3 is 15 amino acids long. A few counts support this clone. The protocol was immunoSEQ multiplex PCR, while the TCRdb copy is restricted to in-frame clones and leaves out a portion. The sample consists of some 150,000 clones, 70% to 90% of them appearing once. The sample consisted of peripheral blood. The receptor was isolated from a human donor with acute or convalescent COVID-19. The donor label of this sample is uncertain. The rearrangement links TRBV11-2 to TRBJ1-2; D may be TRBD1 (5 bases). The CDR3 DNA reads as TGTGCCAGCAGCGAAGAGACAGCGAAGTACTATGGCTACACCTTC. Its translation is CASSEETAKYYGYTF.